The 28 T cell receptor beta chains given below trace back to one sample, sequenced in a study of cytomegalovirus exposure and HLA in healthy donors. The PCR ran on 60 Vbeta and 13 Jbeta primers. The repertoire was sequenced with immunoSEQ multiplex PCR; TCRdb's copy has only in-frame clones and lacks some. The sample yields 140,000 to 150,000 clones, 75% seen once. Source material: PBMCs. These receptors all stem from a man aged 30-40 years in good health and CMV-seronegative.

This rearrangement joins TRBV5-1 to TRBJ1-1; D not certain. This CDR3 has 14 amino acids. V was trimmed by 0 bases and J by 10 bases, leaving 16 bases between them. Germline assignment: CDR1 SGHRS and CDR2 YFSETQ. CDR3 nucleotides: TGCGCCAGCAGCTTGGCCAGCGGCCTTTCGGCAGCTTTCTTT. Amino acids: CASSLASGLSAAFF.

The chain has TRBV9 and TRBJ1-4, with a weak D call TRBD1 (6 bases). The V and J ends lost 6 bases and 5 bases respectively, with 11 bases between them. The CDR3 sequence is 13 residues long. Germline CDR1 and CDR2: SGDLS and YYNGEE. CDR3 sequence reads: CASKGEQNEKLFF. CDR3 coding DNA: TGTGCCAGCAAGGGGGAACAGAATGAAAAACTGTTTTTT.

This chain joins TRBV6-6 and TRBJ1-5, with D hard to call. This CDR3 is 16 amino acids long. Germline values: CDR1 MNHNY, CDR2 SVGAGI (reference sequence). The V and J ends lost 2 bases and 1 base respectively, with 12 bases between them. As DNA, the CDR3 is TGTGCCAGCAGTTACCCACTCGGAGGGAGCAATCAGCCCCAGCATTTT. This sequence encodes CASSYPLGGSNQPQHF.

This chain links TRBV18 with TRBJ2-1; TRBD2 agrees at 8 bases. The junction had 3 bases not matched to a gene; V was cut back by 3 bases and J by 2 bases. The germline V gene has CDR1 KGHSH and CDR2 LQKENI. The CDR3 extends over 15 amino acids. CDR3 coding DNA: TGTGCCAGCTCACCGCTAGCGGGTACCTACAATGAGCAGTTCTTC. Amino acids: CASSPLAGTYNEQFF.

The chain is built from TRBV19 and TRBJ1-1, with D possibly being TRBD1 (6 bases). In germline, CDR1 is LNHDA, CDR2 SQIVND (reference sequence). The CDR3 runs 15 residues. V was trimmed by 3 bases and J by 4 bases, leaving 15 bases between them. The CDR3 region has the DNA TGTGCCAGTAGTATCCGGACAGACCGGGGCACTGAAGCTTTCTTT. Encoded protein: CASSIRTDRGTEAFF.

The genes are TRBV11-1 and TRBJ1-3; D possibly corresponds to TRBD1 (6 bases). V lost 0 bases and J lost 2, with 14 bases in between. The CDR3 is 17 residues long. Germline-derived CDR1 and CDR2 are SGHAT and FQDESV (reference sequence). This chain's CDR3 is CASSLAVRGKAGNTIYF. The CDR3 DNA sequence: TGTGCCAGCAGCTTAGCGGTTAGGGGGAAGGCTGGAAACACCATATATTTT.

The rearrangement links TRBV28 to TRBJ1-1; tentatively, D is TRBD1 (5 bases). This CDR3 has 13 amino acids. The germline gives CDR1 MDHEN, CDR2 SYDVKM. Trimming took off 2 bases at V and 5 bases at J, with 9 bases between the two ends. The CDR3 protein is CASSLQGWTEAFF. The CDR3 bases are TGTGCCAGCAGTTTACAGGGATGGACTGAAGCTTTCTTT.

The chain uses TRBV5-1 and TRBJ2-1; 10 bases align to TRBD2. Trimming cost V 4 bases and J 5 bases; bases outside gene matches: 6. This CDR3 has 15 residues. The V gene's germline CDR1 is SGHRS and CDR2 YFSETQ. The CDR3 spells CASSGSGGSHNEQFF. CDR3 sequence (DNA): TGCGCCAGCAGCGGTAGCGGGGGGTCCCACAATGAGCAGTTCTTC.

V is TRBV7-9 and J is TRBJ1-3; D ambiguous. Germline lookup yields CDR1 SEHNR and CDR2 FQNEAQ (reference sequence). This CDR3 has 16 residues. V was clipped by 1 base and J by 0 bases, with 10 bases between them. The CDR3 region has the DNA TGTGCCAGCAGCTTAGGAGGGATTAGCTCTGGAAACACCATATATTTT. It translates to CASSLGGISSGNTIYF.

The genes are TRBV7-2 and TRBJ2-1; the match to TRBD2 covers 9 bases. Germline V gene lookup returns CDR1 SGHTA and CDR2 FQGNSA. Germline trimming cut 2 bases from V and 2 bases from J; bases unmatched to any gene: 1. The CDR3 runs 15 residues. The DNA for the CDR3 is TGTGCCAGCAGCTTACTAGCGGGGCCCTACAATGAGCAGTTCTTC. It translates to CASSLLAGPYNEQFF.

The CDR3 sequence: CASSPLKTYEQYF. DNA for the CDR3: TGTGCCAGCTCACCACTCAAAACCTACGAGCAGTACTTC. The chain couples TRBV18 to TRBJ2-7, with unresolved D. V was cut by 1 base and J by 2 bases, with 6 bases left in between. The CDR3 consists of 13 residues. Germline loops: CDR1 KGHSH, CDR2 LQKENI.

J is TRBJ2-1 and V is TRBV5-1, with D uncertain. The ends were cut back, 1 base at V and 1 base at J, with 3 bases in the middle. CDR1 is SGHRS, CDR2 YFSETQ, per germline. The CDR3 totals 13 residues. CDR3 sequence: CASSLISYNEQFF. In DNA, the CDR3 is TGCGCCAGCAGCTTGATATCCTACAATGAGCAGTTCTTC.

The J gene is TRBJ1-1, the V gene TRBV11-2, with TRBD1 matching over 8 bases. CDR1 is SGHAT and CDR2 is FQNNGV in the germline V gene. This CDR3 has 14 amino acids. Trimming at V came to 2 bases and at J to 7 bases, leaving 6 bases not matched to a gene. The chain's CDR3 is CASSLQGAGVEAFF. Here the CDR3 DNA reads TGTGCCAGCAGCTTACAGGGGGCGGGAGTTGAAGCTTTCTTT.

Remarks on this clone: One end of the junction fails to match germline, which may point to a read error. The V gene is TRBV6-5, the J gene TRBJ1-2; no definite D call. This CDR3 region has 10 residues. CDR1 and CDR2 (germline): MNHEY, SVGAGI. The chain's CDR3 is CASREEGGNF. CDR3 in DNA: TGTGCCAGCAGAGAAGAGGGAGGAAATTTC.

The V gene is TRBV18, the J gene TRBJ2-1; 8 nucleotides align to TRBD2. The CDR3 has 14 residues. Per the germline V gene, CDR1 is KGHSH and CDR2 is LQKENI. Losses at the gene ends were 3 bases for V and 7 bases for J; bases not matched to a gene: 5. CDR3 in amino acids: CASSPSGERNEQFF. CDR3 coding DNA: TGTGCCAGCTCACCTAGCGGGGAGAGAAATGAGCAGTTCTTC. The variable domain in full, completed from reference TRBV18 and TRBJ2-1, reads NAGVMQNPRHLVRRRGQEARLRCSPMKGHSHVYWYRQLPEEGLKFMVYLQKENIIDESGMPKERFSAEFPKEGPSILRIQQVVRGDSAAYFCASSPSGERNEQFFGPGTRLTVL.

This clone was detected only once. This chain connects TRBV30 to TRBJ2-7, with 7 bases identical to TRBD2. With 2 bases clipped from V and 2 bases from J, the junction kept 9 bases outside the gene matches. The length of the CDR3 is 15 residues. Germline CDR1 GTSNPN, CDR2 SVGIG (reference sequence). The CDR3 nucleotides read TGTGCCTGGAGTATATTGGGGGGGGGTCCCTACGAGCAGTACTTC. This translates into CAWSILGGGPYEQYF.

This chain links TRBV6-1 with TRBJ2-7; D is ambiguous. Trimming stripped 4 bases from V and 1 base from J, with 8 bases between. The CDR3 is 13 amino acids. Germline V gene lookup returns CDR1 MNHNS and CDR2 SASEGT. The CDR3 region has the DNA TGTGCCAGCAGTGTATCCAGTTCCTACGAGCAGTACTTC. This translates into CASSVSSSYEQYF.

This clone was observed a handful of times. The V and J genes are TRBV28 and TRBJ2-3, with TRBD2 as a possible D gene (7 bases). V lost 5 bases to trimming and J lost 0 bases, with 12 bases between them. The CDR3 covers 15 residues. Germline V gives CDR1 MDHEN, CDR2 SYDVKM. CDR3 in amino acids: CASSPRGLSTDTQYF. CDR3 DNA sequence: TGTGCCAGCAGTCCCAGGGGACTAAGCACAGATACGCAGTATTTT. The full variable domain, completed using reference TRBV28 and TRBJ2-3, is DVKVTQSSRYLVKRTGEKVFLECVQDMDHENMFWYRQDPGLGLRLIYFSYDVKMKEKGDIPEGYSVSREKKERFSLILESASTNQTSMYLCASSPRGLSTDTQYFGPGTRLTVL.

The rearrangement links TRBV18 to TRBJ2-1, with 8 bases identical to TRBD1. Germline lookup yields CDR1 KGHSH and CDR2 LQKENI. V shed 1 base and J 7 bases; nucleotides not matched to a gene: 9. CDR3 length: 16 residues. The CDR3 DNA reads as TGTGCCAGCTCACCACGGGTCCAGGGGGCAGGGAATGAGCAGTTCTTC. As protein: CASSPRVQGAGNEQFF.

V usage is TRBV5-1 and J usage is TRBJ1-2; weak D call: TRBD1 (6 bases). Germline V gene sequence: CDR1 SGHRS, CDR2 YFSETQ. The CDR3 contains 15 residues. With 4 bases removed from V and 4 bases from J, the gap between germline ends came to 17 bases. The CDR3 DNA sequence: TGCGCCAGCAGCCTCCAAAGCGGACAGCTCTATGGCTACACCTTC. Its protein is CASSLQSGQLYGYTF.

CDR3 region: CAWRGRAGNTIYF. In DNA form, the CDR3 reads TGTGCCTGGAGGGGCAGAGCAGGAAACACCATATATTTT. V usage is TRBV30 and J usage is TRBJ1-3; D unresolved. This CDR3 is 13 amino acids long. The germline V gene encodes CDR1 GTSNPN and CDR2 SVGIG (reference sequence). V dropped 3 bases and J dropped 4 bases, with 10 bases sitting between them.

This clone was seen more than once but under ten times. The CDR3 is CASSLMSIQETQYF. The CDR3 DNA sequence: TGTGCCAGCAGCTTAATGTCTATTCAAGAGACCCAGTACTTC. The chain combines TRBV11-2 with TRBJ2-5; D gene unclear. CDR1 and CDR2 (germline): SGHAT, FQNNGV. The CDR3 contains 14 residues. Trimming removed 2 bases at V and 2 bases at J, with 9 bases between.

The V gene is TRBV7-9, the J gene TRBJ2-7; unclear D gene. Looked up from germline, CDR1 is SEHNR and CDR2 is FQNEAQ (reference sequence). V lost 2 bases and J lost 0, with 8 bases in between. The CDR3 is 14 amino acids. The CDR3 protein is CASSLPQISYEQYF. DNA for the CDR3: TGTGCCAGCAGCTTACCACAGATCTCCTACGAGCAGTACTTC.

This chain uses TRBV14 with TRBJ2-3; no definite D call. CDR3 size: 14 residues. Germline-derived CDR1 and CDR2 are SGHDN and FVKESK. Between the trimmed V and J ends, which lost 0 bases and 14 bases, there was a span of 18 bases. CDR3 protein: CASSQDWAGASWYF. CDR3 in DNA: TGTGCCAGCAGCCAAGATTGGGCCGGCGCTTCTTGGTATTTT.

V usage is TRBV5-1 and J usage is TRBJ1-2; 7 bases match TRBD1. Unmatched junction bases numbered 5, after V lost 2 bases and J lost 4 bases. Per the germline V gene, CDR1 is SGHRS and CDR2 is YFSETQ. The CDR3 length is 14 residues. CDR3 amino acids: CASSLTDRTYGYTF. CDR3 coding DNA: TGCGCCAGCAGCTTAACGGACAGGACCTATGGCTACACCTTC. Full variable domain (missing parts from reference TRBV5-1 and TRBJ1-2): KAGVTQTPRYLIKTRGQQVTLSCSPISGHRSVSWYQQTPGQGLQFLFEYFSETQRNKGNFPGRFSGRQFSNSRSEMNVSTLELGDSALYLCASSLTDRTYGYTFGSGTRLTVV.

The chain carries TRBV28 and TRBJ2-1; TRBD2 aligns across 11 bases. The CDR3 is 15 residues long. J gave up 6 bases and V 6 bases, and 7 bases lay outside the gene matches. CDR1 and CDR2 (germline): MDHEN, SYDVKM. CDR3: CASSPVSGRGNEQFF. The CDR3 region has the DNA TGTGCCAGCAGCCCCGTTAGCGGGAGGGGCAATGAGCAGTTCTTC.

The J gene is TRBJ2-1, the V gene TRBV5-6; 13 positions match TRBD2. V shed 5 bases, J shed 6 bases, and the junction held 2 bases outside the gene matches. This CDR3 region has 14 residues. Germline-derived CDR1 and CDR2 are SGHDT and YYEEEE. In nucleotides, the CDR3 is TGTGCCAGCAGGGGACTAGCGGGACCCAATGAGCAGTTCTTC. Its protein is CASRGLAGPNEQFF.

The gene calls are TRBV10-1 and TRBJ2-1; 10 nucleotides line up with TRBD2. Losses at the gene ends were 3 bases for V and 4 bases for J; bases not matched to a gene: 12. Germline values: CDR1 WNHNN, CDR2 SYGVQD (reference sequence). There are 18 residues in the CDR3. The CDR3 DNA reads TGCGCCAGCAGTGACCTCAAGCTAGCGGGAGAGGGTTACAATGAGCAGTTCTTC. It yields the protein CASSDLKLAGEGYNEQFF.